This TCR beta chain was sequenced for a study of post-analysis software for immune sequencing data. General study results and limits: About 5 TRBV segments occurring more often in patients than controls included TRBV5-6, TRBV5-1 and TRBV20-1.

V was trimmed by 2 bases and J by 4 bases, leaving 13 bases between them. CDR3 length equals 15 residues. From germline, CDR1 is MNHEY and CDR2 SVGAGI. Unique molecular identifiers were present in the TCR beta cDNA libraries. MiXCR was run by TCRdb on the PCR reads, yielding one entry per CDR3 protein. This sample yields 650,000 to 900,000 distinct CDR3 sequences, of which roughly 50% are seen a single time; roughly 4.5% belongs to the top ten. Points on this clonotype: Its antigen is undetermined.

The genes are TRBV6-5 and TRBJ2-3; no clear D. The TCR sequence derives from a girl aged 5-17 years with multiple sclerosis. The sequencing input was blood. This chain's CDR3 is CASSYEPHTADTQYF. The DNA for the CDR3 is TGTGCCAGCAGTTACGAGCCCCATACGGCAGATACGCAGTATTTT.